This T cell receptor (beta chain) appears in the sequencing data of a study of ipilimumab plus nivolumab after autologous stem cell transplantation. Study information: Median doses per patient: roughly five ipilimumab, under 10 nivolumab. Myeloma cases were transplant-naive high-risk or relapsed within 3 years post first autologous transplant.

Only in-frame clones appear in the TCRdb table, and some are missing; sequencing was by immunoSEQ multiplex PCR. The sample yields fewer than 10,000 clones, about 70% seen once. Ipilimumab, 1 mg/kg, started 14 to 28 days after autologous transplant. The TCR sequence derives from a female donor with multiple myeloma. This sample comprised PBMCs, obtained in a trial of ipilimumab plus nivolumab as post-transplant consolidation.

The CDR3 spells CASSQDLYEQYF. DNA of the CDR3: TGTGCCAGCAGTCAGGACCTCTACGAGCAGTACTTC. J is TRBJ2-7 and V is TRBV2; D is uncertain. V lost 5 bases and J lost 3, with 8 bases in between. Germline-derived CDR1 and CDR2 are SNHLY and FYNNEI. This CDR3 contains 12 residues.